These 19 T cell receptor beta chains were all obtained from the same sample, sequenced in a study of beta chain features in type 1 diabetes. Study conclusions and caveats: For Type 1 diabetes patients, all four CD4+ subsets carried TCRB CDR3s that were moderately but significantly shorter.

These TCRs are of unknown antigen specificity. Expressed TCRB transcripts got sequenced, as all isolated RNA was reverse transcribed. Using immunoSEQ multiplex PCR, the repertoire was profiled, and TCRdb retains in-frame clones only, with some absent. The table lists over 200,000 clones, about a tenth of them singletons. Sequenced material: naive CD4+ T cells from blood. These receptors came from a man aged 30 to 39 with type 1 diabetes.

This clone was seen only a few times. The J gene is TRBJ2-1, the V gene TRBV18; 9 nucleotides line up with TRBD2. The CDR3 runs 17 residues. Germline V gene data show CDR1 as KGHSH and CDR2 as LQKENI. With V trimmed by 3 bases and J by 7 bases, 13 bases remained unmatched. The CDR3 sequence: CASSPVIAGAQGNEQFF. The CDR3 DNA is TGTGCCAGCTCACCGGTAATAGCGGGGGCCCAAGGGAATGAGCAGTTCTTC. The full variable domain, completed using reference TRBV18 and TRBJ2-1, is NAGVMQNPRHLVRRRGQEARLRCSPMKGHSHVYWYRQLPEEGLKFMVYLQKENIIDESGMPKERFSAEFPKEGPSILRIQQVVRGDSAAYFCASSPVIAGAQGNEQFFGPGTRLTVL.

The chain uses TRBV6-5 and TRBJ2-6; D unresolved. V was clipped by 6 bases and J by 6 bases, with 9 bases between them. CDR3 length: 13 amino acids. Per germline, CDR1 MNHEY and CDR2 SVGAGI. This chain's CDR3 is CASSPSTANVLTF. CDR3 nucleotide sequence: TGTGCCAGCAGCCCCAGTACGGCCAACGTCCTGACTTTC.

The table lists this clone with a few counts. The same CDR3 also results from other DNA sequences found in this sample. The genes are TRBV5-1 and TRBJ2-3; D unresolved. The CDR3 has 14 residues. V was cut by 0 bases and J by 3 bases, with 8 bases left in between. Germline V gene lookup returns CDR1 SGHRS and CDR2 YFSETQ. CDR3 in DNA: TGCGCCAGCAGCTTGGTGGGCAGGACAGATACGCAGTATTTT. Protein product: CASSLVGRTDTQYF.

This clone came up a few times. The chain couples TRBV12-5 to TRBJ2-5; 7 bases are a match to TRBD1. Trimming removed 6 bases from V and 3 bases from J; junction bases left unmatched: 4. There are 13 residues in the CDR3. From germline, CDR1 is LGHNT and CDR2 FRNRAP. The CDR3 nucleotides read TGTGCTAGTGGCTCAACAGGGGAAGAGACCCAGTACTTC. Translating it yields CASGSTGEETQYF.

This clone appeared a few times. The chain carries TRBV28 and TRBJ2-7; D might be TRBD1 (5 bases). CDR1 and CDR2 from the germline V gene are MDHEN and SYDVKM. V dropped 8 bases and J dropped 1 base, with 12 bases sitting between them. This CDR3 has 13 amino acids. The CDR3, as DNA: TGTGCCAGCGGCCAGGGTTCTTCCTACGAGCAGTACTTC. The encoded protein is CASGQGSSYEQYF.

The rearrangement joins TRBV6-5 to TRBJ2-7, with 8 bases lining up with TRBD1. The CDR3 is 12 residues long. Trimming removed 11 bases from V and 4 bases from J; junction bases left unmatched: 7. From germline, CDR1 is MNHEY and CDR2 SVGAGI. CDR3 nucleotides: TGTGCCTCCGGACAGGGTTCATACGAGCAGTACTTC. Translated: CASGQGSYEQYF.

There are a few counts of this clone. The chain is built from TRBV27 and TRBJ1-6; 9 nucleotides match TRBD1. The V gene end was trimmed by 9 bases and the J gene end by 7 bases; junction bases not matched to a gene: 4. The CDR3 loop spans 13 amino acids. Germline CDR1 is MNHEY and CDR2 is SMNVEV (reference sequence). This CDR3 reads CASQGQGNSPLHF. CDR3 bases: TGTGCCAGTCAGGGACAGGGAAATTCACCCCTCCACTTT.

The V call is TRBV4-3, the J call TRBJ1-4; TRBD1 is a possible D gene (5 bases). The CDR3 covers 15 residues. Germline V lookup: CDR1 LGHNA, CDR2 YSLEER. The V and J ends lost 1 base and 8 bases respectively, with 14 bases between them. DNA of the CDR3: TGCGCCAGCAGCCAAGCTAGGGGTGGATGGGAAAAACTGTTTTTT. This sequence encodes CASSQARGGWEKLFF.

V usage is TRBV29-1 and J usage is TRBJ2-1; D perhaps matches TRBD2 (7 bases). Germline values: CDR1 SQVTM, CDR2 ANQGSEA. V was shortened by 8 bases and J by 1 base, with 24 bases between the two germline ends. The CDR3 length is 17 residues. CDR3: CSTKSKRGARSYNEQFF. The CDR3 coding sequence is TGCAGCACAAAATCAAAACGGGGGGCCCGATCCTACAATGAGCAGTTCTTC.

There are a few counts of this clone. This chain connects TRBV4-2 to TRBJ2-5; 9 bases fit TRBD1. This CDR3 comprises 16 residues. CDR1 and CDR2 from the germline V gene are LGHNA and YNFKEQ. With V trimmed by 4 bases and J by 5 bases, 11 bases remained unmatched. The CDR3 DNA reads TGTGCCAGCAGCCCTCCGGGACAGGGTAGTTCCGAGACCCAGTACTTC. Protein product: CASSPPGQGSSETQYF.

This clone was counted a few times. The genes are TRBV15 and TRBJ2-7, with D possibly matching TRBD1 (6 bases). Germline V CDR1 and CDR2: LNHNV, YYDKDF (reference sequence). This CDR3 has 16 amino acids. V gave up 3 bases and J gave up 2 bases, with 17 bases separating them. CDR3 DNA: TGTGCCACCAGCAGGGAACTGACAGGTCTACCCTACGAGCAGTACTTC. It translates to CATSRELTGLPYEQYF. Full variable domain (missing parts from reference TRBV15 and TRBJ2-7): DAMVIQNPRYQVTQFGKPVTLSCSQTLNHNVMYWYQQKSSQAPKLLFHYYDKDFNNEADTPDNFQSRRPNTSFCFLDIRSPGLGDTAMYLCATSRELTGLPYEQYFGPGTRLTVT.

CDR3 nucleotides: TGTGCCAGCAGCGCTGACAGGGGGAACACCGGGGAGCTGTTTTTT. It specifies CASSADRGNTGELFF. The chain couples TRBV7-9 to TRBJ2-2; 8 nucleotides agree with TRBD1. The length of the CDR3 is 15 residues. Per germline, CDR1 SEHNR and CDR2 FQNEAQ (reference sequence). V shed 5 bases and J 1 base; nucleotides not matched to a gene: 3. The variable domain in full, completed from reference TRBV7-9 and TRBJ2-2, reads DTGVSQNPRHKITKRGQNVTFRCDPISEHNRLYWYRQTLGQGPEFLTYFQNEAQLEKSRLLSDRFSAERPKGSFSTLEIQRTEQGDSAMYLCASSADRGNTGELFFGEGSRLTVL.

This clone has a handful of counts. The chain uses TRBV19 and TRBJ1-4, with D hard to call. V was trimmed by 6 bases and J by 8 bases, leaving 16 bases between them. Germline V lookup: CDR1 LNHDA, CDR2 SQIVND (reference sequence). The CDR3 has 14 amino acids. The CDR3 nucleotides are TGTGCCAGTAGGCGCGTTCCCTGGAGCGAAAAACTGTTTTTT. Amino acids: CASRRVPWSEKLFF.

This clone was counted once. One junction end disagrees with the germline gene, perhaps due to a read error. This sequence joins TRBV4-1 and TRBJ1-2; 8 positions agree with TRBD1. This CDR3 region has 16 residues. Germline V gene sequence: CDR1 MGHRA, CDR2 YSYEKL. Here the CDR3 reads CASSQVRQGAKYGYTF. The CDR3, as DNA: TGCGCCAGCAGCCAAGTACGCCAGGGGGCTAAATATGGCTACACCTTC.

This clone was counted between two and nine times. The chain joins TRBV12-5 to TRBJ2-1; 7 nucleotides agree with TRBD1. Germline assignment: CDR1 LGHNT and CDR2 FRNRAP. The CDR3 has 12 residues. J lost 10 bases, V lost 6 bases, and 6 bases had no gene match. CDR3 region: CASGHLTGEQFF. CDR3 DNA sequence: TGTGCTAGTGGCCACCTGACAGGGGAGCAGTTCTTC.

The chain joins TRBV21-1 to TRBJ2-5; the D call TRBD2 from the table was never checked on the DNA. TRBV21-1 is listed as a pseudogene. The CDR3 loop spans 16 amino acids. Here the CDR3 reads CASSKFLAGGPETQYF. The CDR3, as DNA: TGTGCCAGCAGCAAATTCCTAGCGGGGGGGCCGGAGACCCAGTACTTC.

This chain joins TRBV5-4 and TRBJ2-5; the D is unclear. With 2 bases removed from V and 2 bases from J, the gap between germline ends came to 13 bases. CDR1 and CDR2 from the germline V gene are SGHNT and YYREEE (reference sequence). The CDR3 loop spans 15 amino acids. The DNA for the CDR3 is TGTGCCAGCAGCTTACGGCGGAGCGAGCAAGAGACCCAGTACTTC. Translation: CASSLRRSEQETQYF.

The J gene is TRBJ2-1, the V gene TRBV11-1, with D perhaps matching TRBD2 (6 bases). Deletions cut 1 base from V and 9 bases from J, with 19 bases between. The length of the CDR3 is 16 residues. Germline CDR1 is SGHAT and CDR2 is FQDESV (reference sequence). CDR3 DNA sequence: TGTGCCAGCAGCTTAGTGGTTGGAGCGGGCGCGGGTGAGCAGTTCTTC. Translation: CASSLVVGAGAGEQFF. The full variable domain, with the rest looked up from reference TRBV11-1 and TRBJ2-1, is EAEVAQSPRYKITEKSQAVAFWCDPISGHATLYWYRQILGQGPELLVQFQDESVVDDSQLPKDRFSAERLKGVDSTLKIQPAELGDSAMYLCASSLVVGAGAGEQFFGPGTRLTVL.

The CDR3 bases are TGCGCCAGCAGCGCAAGACAGACCTATGGCTACACCTTC. It specifies CASSARQTYGYTF. The chain recombines TRBV5-1 with TRBJ1-2; tentative D call: TRBD1 (5 bases). The CDR3 loop spans 13 amino acids. Germline V gene data show CDR1 as SGHRS and CDR2 as YFSETQ. V shed 4 bases and J shed 4 bases, with 11 bases lying between them. Full variable domain (outside the CDR3, taken from reference TRBV5-1 and TRBJ1-2): KAGVTQTPRYLIKTRGQQVTLSCSPISGHRSVSWYQQTPGQGLQFLFEYFSETQRNKGNFPGRFSGRQFSNSRSEMNVSTLELGDSALYLCASSARQTYGYTFGSGTRLTVV.